This passage covers 27 T cell receptor beta chains from one sample sequenced in a study of chemoradiotherapy in HPV16-positive cancers. The repertoire was sequenced with immunoSEQ multiplex PCR; TCRdb's copy has only in-frame clones and lacks some. The sample carries a few thousand clones, about 90% recorded once. Specimen: tumor tissue, collected from a patient who underwent chemoradiotherapy. The receptors stem from a human donor with HPV-associated anogenital cancer.

This clone has just one count. The chain uses TRBV5-5 and TRBJ1-1; 7 positions agree with TRBD1. CDR3 size: 15 residues. The germline gives CDR1 SGHKS, CDR2 YYEKEE (reference sequence). V shed 4 bases, J shed 0 bases, and the junction held 6 bases outside the gene matches. As DNA, the CDR3 is TGTGCCAGCAGCGGGAGACAGGGAGTGAACACTGAAGCTTTCTTT. Protein: CASSGRQGVNTEAFF. Based on the CDR3 plus reference TRBV5-5 and TRBJ1-1, the full variable domain is DAGVTQSPTHLIKTRGQQVTLRCSPISGHKSVSWYQQVLGQGPQFIFQYYEKEERGRGNFPDRFSARQFPNYSSELNVNALLLGDSALYLCASSGRQGVNTEAFFGQGTRLTVV.

This clone has a single count. The rearrangement joins TRBV7-3 to TRBJ2-3, with D unclear. The CDR3 has 14 amino acids. CDR1 and CDR2 (germline): SGHTA, FQGTGA. V dropped 3 bases and J dropped 2 bases, with 9 bases sitting between them. The CDR3 region is CASSLSHNTDTQYF. CDR3 sequence (DNA): TGTGCCAGCAGCTTGAGTCACAACACAGATACGCAGTATTTT.

The rearrangement uses TRBV4-1 and TRBJ2-5; 13 positions agree with TRBD2. The trim removed 4 bases at V and 2 bases at J, leaving 10 bases unmatched. CDR1 and CDR2 from the germline V gene are MGHRA and YSYEKL. The CDR3 has 18 residues. In nucleotides, the CDR3 is TGCGCCAGCAGCCTCGGGACTAGCGGGACAGGGCAGCAAGAGACCCAGTACTTC. Translated, it gives CASSLGTSGTGQQETQYF.

This chain connects TRBV9 to TRBJ1-2; D is possibly TRBD1 (5 bases). The V end lost 3 bases, the J end lost 4 bases, and 19 bases lay between the germline ends. Germline-derived CDR1 and CDR2 are SGDLS and YYNGEE. CDR3 length equals 16 residues. This chain's CDR3 is CASSAPRAPDGYGYTF. The CDR3 DNA reads as TGTGCCAGCAGCGCCCCCAGGGCCCCGGATGGCTATGGCTACACCTTC.

This clone appeared once. The CDR3 is CASRLATSTDTQYF. In nucleotides, the CDR3 is TGTGCCAGTAGACTAGCGACTAGCACAGATACGCAGTATTTT. The chain joins TRBV19 to TRBJ2-3, with 7 nucleotides matching TRBD2. CDR3 length: 14 residues. The germline V gene has CDR1 LNHDA and CDR2 SQIVND (reference sequence). J was trimmed by 0 bases and V by 6 bases; bases with no gene match: 3.

The table lists this clone with a few counts. The chain has TRBV25-1 and TRBJ2-1, with D tentatively TRBD2 (5 bases). Trimming shortened V by 3 bases and J by 0 bases, and 12 bases separated the two germline ends. This CDR3 is built from 16 residues. In germline, CDR1 is MGHDK, CDR2 SYGVNS. The CDR3 spells CASSEGSGSSYNEQFF. The CDR3, as DNA: TGTGCCAGCAGTGAGGGGAGTGGGAGCTCCTACAATGAGCAGTTCTTC.

This chain uses TRBV18 with TRBJ1-2; 8 nucleotides line up with TRBD1. V trimming: 4 bases; J trimming: 8 bases; junction bases outside the gene matches: 3. CDR1 and CDR2 (germline): KGHSH, LQKENI. This CDR3 region has 12 residues. Here the CDR3 reads CASSLDRDGYTF. The CDR3 DNA follows: TGTGCCAGCTCACTGGACAGGGACGGCTACACCTTC. Full variable domain (outside the CDR3, taken from reference TRBV18 and TRBJ1-2): NAGVMQNPRHLVRRRGQEARLRCSPMKGHSHVYWYRQLPEEGLKFMVYLQKENIIDESGMPKERFSAEFPKEGPSILRIQQVVRGDSAAYFCASSLDRDGYTFGSGTRLTVV.

J is TRBJ2-7 and V is TRBV29-1; TRBD2 aligns across 7 bases. CDR1 and CDR2 from the germline V gene are SQVTM and ANQGSEA. CDR3 length: 13 amino acids. Trimming removed 4 bases from V and 0 bases from J; junction bases left unmatched: 3. CDR3 in amino acids: CSVGASGSYEQYF. DNA of the CDR3: TGCAGCGTTGGCGCTAGCGGCTCCTACGAGCAGTACTTC.

The chain links TRBV19 to TRBJ1-1; D is perhaps TRBD1 (6 bases). Germline CDR1 and CDR2: LNHDA and SQIVND (reference sequence). Trimming left V 7 bases short and J 4 bases short, with 16 bases between. The CDR3 spans 14 residues. This chain's CDR3 is CASIGQLGGTEAFF. DNA for the CDR3: TGTGCCAGTATCGGACAGCTTGGGGGCACTGAAGCTTTCTTT.

The CDR3 region has the DNA TGTGCCACCAGCAGAGATCGAGTAAATGAGCAGTTCTTC. Its protein is CATSRDRVNEQFF. The rearrangement uses TRBV15 and TRBJ2-1, with D unclear. Trimming took off 0 bases at V and 7 bases at J, with 7 bases between the two ends. Germline V CDR1 and CDR2: LNHNV, YYDKDF (reference sequence). The CDR3 is made up of 13 amino acids.

V and J are TRBV29-1 and TRBJ2-2, with TRBD2 matching 8 bases. The CDR3 is 15 residues long. Germline V gene data show CDR1 as SQVTM and CDR2 as ANQGSEA. V was pared by 3 bases and J by 6 bases, with 9 bases of the junction left unmatched. The CDR3 protein is CSVDTAGGGPGELFF. The CDR3 bases are TGCAGCGTTGATACGGCGGGAGGCGGTCCCGGGGAGCTGTTTTTT.

This chain uses TRBV11-1 with TRBJ2-3; a possible D gene is TRBD1 (6 bases). Between the trimmed V and J ends, which lost 3 bases and 0 bases, there was a span of 7 bases. CDR1 and CDR2 (germline): SGHAT, FQDESV (reference sequence). The CDR3 runs 14 residues. In DNA, the CDR3 is TGTGCCAGCAGCTTTGGACAGAGCACAGATACGCAGTATTTT. Protein: CASSFGQSTDTQYF.

The chain couples TRBV28 to TRBJ1-5; D unclear. The V and J ends lost 6 bases and 9 bases respectively, with 12 bases between them. The CDR3 is 12 amino acids. CDR1 MDHEN and CDR2 SYDVKM come from the germline V gene. The CDR3 reads CASSPHRGPQHF. The CDR3 bases are TGTGCCAGCAGCCCCCACAGAGGGCCCCAGCATTTT.

The V call is TRBV4-3, the J call TRBJ1-2, with TRBD1 matching over 9 bases. Germline V gene sequence: CDR1 LGHNA, CDR2 YSLEER. This CDR3 comprises 13 residues. The ends lost 1 base at V and 7 bases at J; junction bases unmatched: 1. The CDR3, as DNA: TGCGCCAGCAGCCAAGGGACAGGGGCTGGCTACACCTTC. It is translated as CASSQGTGAGYTF.

V usage is TRBV6-5 and J usage is TRBJ2-7; D possibly corresponds to TRBD2 (6 bases). Germline lookup yields CDR1 MNHEY and CDR2 SVGAGI. Trimming pared 3 bases from V and 0 bases from J, leaving 12 bases between. The CDR3 loop spans 15 amino acids. CDR3 loop: CASSYGGIRSYEQYF. In nucleotides, the CDR3 is TGTGCCAGCAGTTATGGCGGGATCCGCTCCTACGAGCAGTACTTC.

This clone was seen just once. The chain carries TRBV7-9 and TRBJ2-7; D tentatively reads TRBD1 or TRBD2 (5 bases each). The CDR3 runs to 14 residues. V lost 3 bases to trimming and J lost 0 bases, with 9 bases between them. The germline CDR1 and CDR2 sequences are SEHNR and FQNEAQ (reference sequence). The CDR3 region is CASSFEGLSYEQYF. The CDR3 DNA is TGTGCCAGCAGCTTCGAGGGGCTCTCCTACGAGCAGTACTTC. Full variable domain (outside the CDR3, taken from reference TRBV7-9 and TRBJ2-7): DTGVSQNPRHKITKRGQNVTFRCDPISEHNRLYWYRQTLGQGPEFLTYFQNEAQLEKSRLLSDRFSAERPKGSFSTLEIQRTEQGDSAMYLCASSFEGLSYEQYFGPGTRLTVT.

The chain carries TRBV13 and TRBJ2-3; 12 nucleotides match TRBD2. This CDR3 is built from 17 residues. Germline V gives CDR1 PRHDT, CDR2 FYEKMQ (reference sequence). V trimming: 5 bases; J trimming: 6 bases; junction bases outside the gene matches: 12. The CDR3 loop is CASSPGLAGTVGDTQYF. The CDR3 bases are TGTGCCAGCAGCCCCGGACTAGCGGGGACTGTGGGGGATACGCAGTATTTT.

The rearrangement uses TRBV29-1 and TRBJ2-1, with 9 bases identical to TRBD2. The CDR3 consists of 14 residues. CDR1 is SQVTM and CDR2 is ANQGSEA in the germline V gene. The junction had 11 bases not matched to a gene; V was cut back by 8 bases and J by 6 bases. The CDR3 protein is CSSLSSGGLNEQFF. CDR3 nucleotides: TGCAGCTCTCTGAGTAGCGGGGGTCTCAATGAGCAGTTCTTC.

Written as DNA, the CDR3 is TGCGCCAGCAGCCAACAGCAGGGGCCCACCGGGGAGCTGTTTTTT. Residues: CASSQQQGPTGELFF. This chain uses TRBV4-3 with TRBJ2-2, with a weak D call TRBD1 (6 bases). CDR3 size: 15 residues. Trimming cost V 2 bases and J 4 bases, with 11 bases left between them. Germline CDR1 and CDR2: LGHNA and YSLEER.

The chain employs TRBV6-5 and TRBJ1-1; perhaps TRBD1 as D (5 bases). The CDR3 loop spans 15 amino acids. The ends were cut back, 0 bases at V and 1 base at J, with 9 bases in the middle. The germline gives CDR1 MNHEY, CDR2 SVGAGI. The CDR3 region is CASSYSGAGNTEAFF. The CDR3 nucleotides are TGTGCCAGCAGTTACTCAGGGGCGGGGAACACTGAAGCTTTCTTT.

This clone was counted once. This CDR3 is CASSVGPRGAEETQYF. The DNA for the CDR3 is TGTGCCAGCAGCGTGGGGCCCAGGGGGGCCGAAGAGACCCAGTACTTC. V gene TRBV9 combines with J gene TRBJ2-5; D is possibly TRBD1 (7 bases). This CDR3 contains 16 residues. Germline values: CDR1 SGDLS, CDR2 YYNGEE. The germline V and J ends were trimmed by 2 bases and 3 bases, with 17 bases remaining between them. The full variable domain, rest sourced from reference TRBV9 and TRBJ2-5, is DSGVTQTPKHLITATGQRVTLRCSPRSGDLSVYWYQQSLDQGLQFLIQYYNGEERAKGNILERFSAQQFPDLHSELNLSSLELGDSALYFCASSVGPRGAEETQYFGPGTRLLVL.

The genes are TRBV4-3 and TRBJ2-6; TRBD1 or TRBD2 may be the D gene (5 bases each). CDR3 length: 17 residues. Trimming left V 1 base short and J 0 bases short, with 10 bases between. The germline CDR1 and CDR2 sequences are LGHNA and YSLEER. The CDR3 reads CASSQVGDYSGANVLTF. As DNA, the CDR3 is TGCGCCAGCAGCCAAGTGGGGGATTACTCTGGGGCCAACGTCCTGACTTTC.

The gene calls are TRBV27 and TRBJ2-3; the D is unclear. The germline gives CDR1 MNHEY, CDR2 SMNVEV (reference sequence). This CDR3 is 17 amino acids long. V lost 7 bases to trimming and J lost 4 bases, with 24 bases between them. CDR3: CASTPPPRRPWADTQYF. The CDR3 coding sequence is TGTGCCAGCACCCCCCCACCTCGGCGCCCTTGGGCAGATACGCAGTATTTT.

V usage is TRBV15 and J usage is TRBJ1-1; no firm D call. V lost 1 base and J 4 bases, leaving 4 bases between the germline ends. The CDR3 contains 12 residues. Germline CDR1 reads LNHNV; CDR2 reads YYDKDF (reference sequence). The CDR3 reads CATSRVGTEAFF. In nucleotides, the CDR3 is TGTGCCACCAGCAGAGTGGGCACTGAAGCTTTCTTT.

The V and J genes are TRBV6-6 and TRBJ2-1; perhaps TRBD2 as D (5 bases). Germline CDR1 reads MNHNY; CDR2 reads SVGAGI (reference sequence). Trimming removed 2 bases from V and 7 bases from J, with 12 bases in between. The CDR3 is 14 amino acids. The chain's CDR3 is CASSYSGGSNEQFF. CDR3 DNA sequence: TGTGCCAGCAGTTACAGCGGAGGTAGTAATGAGCAGTTCTTC.

The chain has TRBV29-1 and TRBJ2-5; 7 positions agree with TRBD2. Germline CDR1 and CDR2: SQVTM and ANQGSEA. The CDR3 covers 12 residues. J gave up 4 bases and V 5 bases, and 4 bases lay outside the gene matches. CDR3 protein: CSVPGGRETQYF. The CDR3, as DNA: TGCAGCGTTCCCGGGGGGAGAGAGACCCAGTACTTC.

This clone was seen a handful of times. The chain links TRBV4-2 to TRBJ2-3, with D possibly TRBD1 on 5 matching bases. The CDR3 consists of 15 residues. Germline CDR1 reads LGHNA; CDR2 reads YNFKEQ. V shed 4 bases and J shed 1 base, with 12 bases lying between them. CDR3 region: CASSPQAQGTDTQYF. The DNA of the CDR3 is TGTGCCAGCAGCCCACAGGCCCAAGGCACAGATACGCAGTATTTT.